This entry is about one T cell receptor beta chain. Unmatched junction bases numbered 4, after V lost 4 bases and J lost 2 bases. This CDR3 comprises 14 residues. Looked up from germline, CDR1 is SNHLY and CDR2 is FYNNEI. This record comes from a study of blood T cell repertoires in COVID-19. Across the study: Material from acute and convalescent COVID-19 was sourced from the United States, Italy and Spain. Sources were T cells, B-cell-depleted T cells, or PBMCs; the material itself was cDNA or gDNA.

Original processing methods: How many nucleated cells were present was estimated from reference gene primer amplification. The method was immunoSEQ multiplex PCR; TCRdb's version includes in-frame clones alone and lacks a portion of them. For V, J and clone size, that table is used; D and trimming come from the DNA. The sample lists about 62,000 clones, around 85% seen once, with approximately 20% in the top ten. This TCR was sampled from a woman of 80 years or more with active or convalescent COVID-19. The chain carries TRBV2 and TRBJ2-5; TRBD2 agrees at 7 bases. Sequenced: peripheral blood. The CDR3 DNA is TGTGCCAGCAGTGTGGGGGGGGGTCAAGAGACCCAGTACTTC. It encodes CASSVGGGQETQYF.